The 24 T cell receptor beta chains below were found in one sample sequenced in a study of blood T cells in healthy people across ages (dated by TCRdb to about 2015). Receptor amplification or capture employed 5' RACE. The instrument given in TCRdb is Illumina HiSeq 2500. A second PCR of roughly 7 to 11 cycles was performed with a sample-barcoded 5' primer and a J-beta primer mix. TCRdb redid the processing of the public reads, applying fastp at Q25 and MiXCR, and retained in-frame beta chains. Here each entry gathers all rows of one CDR3 protein and keeps the most common genes and DNA. This sample holds about 1.6 million distinct CDR3 sequences; 30% to 40% were observed only once. The ten largest make up approximately 10% of the sample. Specimen: blood. Receptor source: a woman in her twenties or thirties in good health.

The sample holds a few counts of this clonotype. This chain links TRBV20-1 with TRBJ1-2, with D possibly TRBD1 on 6 matching bases. V was trimmed by 3 bases and J by 6 bases, leaving 8 bases between them. CDR1 is DFQATT, CDR2 SNEGSKA, per germline (reference sequence). The CDR3 runs 11 residues. The CDR3 is CSARGAHGYTF. The CDR3 region has the DNA TGCAGTGCTAGGGGGGCCCATGGCTACACCTTC.

This rearrangement joins TRBV28 to TRBJ2-6, with D tentatively TRBD1 (6 bases). This CDR3 contains 16 residues. CDR1 and CDR2 (germline): MDHEN, SYDVKM. Trimming removed 4 bases from V and 2 bases from J, with 12 bases in between. For the CDR3, the DNA is TGTGCCAGCAGTTGGGCAGGGGAGCCTGGGGCCAACGTCCTGACTTTC. Its protein product is CASSWAGEPGANVLTF.

This clonotype appeared many times. J is TRBJ2-3 and V is TRBV3-1; maybe TRBD1 (5 bases). Germline CDR1 is LGHDT and CDR2 is YNNKEL (reference sequence). V was pared by 0 bases and J by 1 base, with 11 bases between. CDR3 length: 16 residues. The CDR3, as DNA: TGTGCCAGCAGCCAAGAACGCACAGGCGGCACAGATACGCAGTATTTT. This sequence encodes CASSQERTGGTDTQYF.

This clonotype came up a few times. This sequence joins TRBV20-1 and TRBJ1-1, with no clear D. Germline loops: CDR1 DFQATT, CDR2 SNEGSKA (reference sequence). The CDR3 extends over 14 amino acids. Trimming pared 0 bases from V and 5 bases from J, leaving 13 bases between. The CDR3 region is CSARDQETRTEAFF. CDR3 DNA sequence: TGCAGTGCTAGAGATCAGGAGACACGGACTGAAGCTTTCTTT.

The chain joins TRBV18 to TRBJ2-5; 7 bases align to TRBD1. The CDR3 has 15 residues. J gave up 2 bases and V 4 bases, and 7 bases lay outside the gene matches. Germline CDR1 reads KGHSH; CDR2 reads LQKENI. The CDR3 region is CASSRRTGGQETQYF. DNA of the CDR3: TGTGCCAGCTCACGACGGACAGGTGGGCAAGAGACCCAGTACTTC.

The genes are TRBV6-5 and TRBJ2-7; maybe TRBD1 (6 bases). Germline assignment: CDR1 MNHEY and CDR2 SVGAGI. The CDR3 extends over 15 amino acids. With 2 bases removed from V and 2 bases from J, the gap between germline ends came to 13 bases. The CDR3 DNA reads as TGTGCCAGCAGTTACCGCACAGGGTGGCCCTACGAGCAGTACTTC. Its protein is CASSYRTGWPYEQYF.

This clonotype was observed a few times. The J gene is TRBJ2-1, the V gene TRBV4-2; 7 bases are a match to TRBD2. CDR3 length equals 14 residues. Trimming at V came to 1 base and at J to 6 bases, leaving 3 bases not matched to a gene. Germline V gene sequence: CDR1 LGHNA, CDR2 YNFKEQ. The CDR3 DNA reads as TGTGCCAGCAGCCAAGCCGGGACTATCAATGAGCAGTTCTTC. Encoded protein: CASSQAGTINEQFF.

This clonotype was counted ten times or more. The chain has TRBV4-1 and TRBJ2-7; 12 nucleotides align to TRBD2. Trimming cost V 2 bases and J 3 bases; bases outside gene matches: 2. This CDR3 comprises 15 residues. Germline assignment: CDR1 MGHRA and CDR2 YSYEKL. The CDR3 spells CASSQPTSGGYEQYF. The CDR3 nucleotides are TGCGCCAGCAGCCAACCGACTAGCGGGGGCTACGAGCAGTACTTC.

V usage is TRBV15 and J usage is TRBJ2-7, with D possibly TRBD1 on 6 matching bases. V gave up 1 base and J gave up 5 bases, with 12 bases separating them. This CDR3 has 14 residues. From germline, CDR1 is LNHNV and CDR2 YYDKDF (reference sequence). As DNA, the CDR3 is TGTGCCACCAGCAGAGGAGTGGGGGCAGACGAGCAGTACTTC. This translates into CATSRGVGADEQYF.

In its sample, this clonotype was seen a few times. V and J are TRBV6-6 and TRBJ2-7; TRBD1 matches 8 bases. The germline V gene has CDR1 MNHNY and CDR2 SVGAGI (reference sequence). CDR3 length: 14 residues. Trimming at V came to 6 bases and at J to 7 bases, leaving 11 bases not matched to a gene. CDR3 DNA sequence: TGTGCCAGCAGCCACCTAGGGACAGGAAGGGAGCAGTACTTC. Translating it yields CASSHLGTGREQYF.

V gene TRBV4-3 combines with J gene TRBJ2-7; D is ambiguous. The V end was cut by 4 bases, the J end by 6 bases, with 10 bases between. This CDR3 region has 12 residues. Germline V gives CDR1 LGHNA, CDR2 YSLEER. The CDR3 reads CASSPFSSEQYF. For the CDR3, the DNA is TGCGCCAGCAGCCCGTTCTCATCCGAGCAGTACTTC.

A few counts support this clonotype. DNA for the CDR3: TGTGCCAGCAGTTTGTCTAGCGGGAGGAACAATGAGCAGTTCTTC. Translated: CASSLSSGRNNEQFF. The chain is built from TRBV12-3 or TRBV12-4 and TRBJ2-1; 11 nucleotides align to TRBD2. Germline trimming cut 3 bases from V and 5 bases from J; bases unmatched to any gene: 3. This CDR3 contains 15 residues.

This clonotype came up a few times. The chain links TRBV20-1 to TRBJ2-1; D gene unclear. Germline V lookup: CDR1 DFQATT, CDR2 SNEGSKA (reference sequence). V lost 3 bases, J lost 4 bases, and 13 bases lay in between. The CDR3 runs to 14 residues. This CDR3 reads CSASGLLTYNEQFF. The CDR3 bases are TGCAGTGCTAGTGGTCTCCTTACGTACAATGAGCAGTTCTTC.

This clonotype was recorded a few times. V and J are TRBV20-1 and TRBJ2-5, with 12 bases identical to TRBD2. The CDR3 is 18 residues long. Germline CDR1 is DFQATT and CDR2 is SNEGSKA (reference sequence). With 0 bases clipped from V and 3 bases from J, the junction kept 11 bases outside the gene matches. CDR3 coding DNA: TGCAGTGCTAGAGAGGGGAGTGGACTAGCGGGGACGAAAGAGACCCAGTACTTC. It yields the protein CSAREGSGLAGTKETQYF.

This chain uses TRBV7-9 with TRBJ2-7, with 7 bases identical to TRBD1. The J segment lost 3 bases and the V segment lost 1 base, leaving 6 bases of the junction unmatched. This CDR3 has 15 amino acids. CDR1 is SEHNR and CDR2 is FQNEAQ in the germline V gene (reference sequence). CDR3 protein: CASSLGGQARYEQYF. DNA of the CDR3: TGTGCCAGCAGCTTAGGAGGACAGGCCCGCTACGAGCAGTACTTC.

The chain links TRBV6-2 or TRBV6-3 to TRBJ1-4, with a possible D match to TRBD1 (6 bases). Germline CDR1 MNHEY, CDR2 SVGEGT. With 2 bases removed from V and 10 bases from J, the gap between germline ends came to 17 bases. The length of the CDR3 is 15 residues. CDR3 residues: CASSYANRESGKLFF. The CDR3 bases are TGTGCCAGCAGTTACGCGAACAGGGAGAGCGGAAAACTGTTTTTT.

The CDR3 coding sequence is TGCGCCAGCAGCTTGGCCAACAGCGCCCAAGAGACCCAGTACTTC. Amino acid sequence: CASSLANSAQETQYF. The V gene is TRBV5-1, the J gene TRBJ2-5; D unresolved. V lost 0 bases and J 1 base, leaving 10 bases between the germline ends. The CDR3 totals 15 residues. The germline CDR1 and CDR2 sequences are SGHRS and YFSETQ.

The V and J genes are TRBV6-6 and TRBJ2-3; TRBD1 might be the D (5 bases). The CDR3 totals 15 residues. The germline V gene encodes CDR1 MNHNY and CDR2 SVGAGI (reference sequence). Trimming removed 0 bases from V and 4 bases from J, with 11 bases in between. The CDR3 loop reads CASSYSPGMADTQYF. CDR3 nucleotides: TGTGCCAGCAGTTACTCCCCAGGGATGGCAGATACGCAGTATTTT.

The CDR3 DNA reads TGCAGCGCCGGGCCCGTGGACACTGAAGCTTTCTTT. Translating it yields CSAGPVDTEAFF. This chain links TRBV29-1 with TRBJ1-1; no reliable D call. Germline CDR1 SQVTM, CDR2 ANQGSEA. Trimming took off 7 bases at V and 3 bases at J, with 12 bases between the two ends. The length of the CDR3 is 12 residues.

The V call is TRBV29-1, the J call TRBJ2-3; no clear D. CDR1 SQVTM and CDR2 ANQGSEA come from the germline V gene. The CDR3 has 14 residues. V was shortened by 0 bases and J by 4 bases, with 11 bases between the two germline ends. Here the CDR3 reads CSVEESRGPDTQYF. Here the CDR3 DNA reads TGCAGCGTTGAAGAATCTAGAGGACCAGATACGCAGTATTTT.

This clonotype has a handful of counts. The rearrangement uses TRBV20-1 and TRBJ2-6; D gene ambiguous. The CDR3 contains 17 residues. Germline CDR1 DFQATT, CDR2 SNEGSKA (reference sequence). Trimming removed 2 bases at V and 1 base at J, with 15 bases between. The CDR3 sequence: CSARSGHTPSGANVLTF. Written as DNA, the CDR3 is TGCAGTGCTAGAAGTGGTCATACTCCGTCTGGGGCCAACGTCCTGACTTTC.

In regard to this clonotype: At one end the junction does not follow the germline gene, possibly because of a read error. The genes are TRBV24-1 and TRBJ2-1; the match to TRBD2 covers 10 bases. CDR3 length equals 14 residues. The V gene's germline CDR1 is KGHDR and CDR2 SFDVKD. CDR3 DNA sequence: TGTGCCGCCAGTGAACTAGCGGGAAACAATGAGCAGTTCTTC. It encodes CAASELAGNNEQFF.

The chain combines TRBV5-1 with TRBJ2-1; D gene uncertain. The CDR3 spans 17 residues. CDR1 is SGHRS, CDR2 YFSETQ, per germline. The V gene lost 0 bases and the J gene lost 0 bases, with 13 bases spanning the gap. The CDR3 bases are TGCGCCAGCAGCTTGGCCTGGATAGGCGGCTCCTACAATGAGCAGTTCTTC. Translating it yields CASSLAWIGGSYNEQFF.

The rearrangement links TRBV5-1 to TRBJ2-3, with 9 nucleotides matching TRBD2. The V and J ends lost 0 bases and 5 bases, in that order; junction bases with no gene match: 7. The CDR3 extends over 16 amino acids. Germline-derived CDR1 and CDR2 are SGHRS and YFSETQ. The CDR3: CASSLGRGGAEDTQYF. The DNA for the CDR3 is TGCGCCAGCAGCTTGGGGCGCGGGGGGGCGGAAGATACGCAGTATTTT.